The present entry profiles one T cell receptor beta chain with its context. This clonotype was detected a few times. Its antigen is unknown. One base away there is no much larger clone; base qualities are not given. The reads were generated on an Illumina HiSeq 1500. TCRdb reworked the public reads: Q25 trimming with fastp, MiXCR clone assembly, productive beta chains retained. CDR3 protein sequences are deduplicated, and each keeps its most common genes and DNA. For this sample there are more than 150,000 distinct CDR3 sequences; around 20% appear just once. Under 3.5% of the sample comes from the top ten. The sample comes from a study of T cell repertoires in cytomegalovirus infection (dated by TCRdb to about 2019). Looking at the study overall: The HLA type of each donor mattered for the analysis, because public TCR beta signatures pointed to carriage of CMV infection along with the matching HLA type.

According to the germline V gene (reference sequence), CDR1 reads LNHDA and CDR2 reads SQIVND. V is cut by 3 bases and J by 2 bases, and the space between the germline ends is 8 bases. The CDR3 starts with the cysteine, ends with the phenylalanine, and has 15 residues. Of the read, only the CDR3 DNA is kept; its 45 bases are in frame from base 1. What the study reported, not specific to this receptor: Carriers of CMV infection plus the relevant HLA type were discriminated by the cumulative frequency of public TCR beta family members in the study cohort and in an independent approximately 340-donor cohort. The ex vivo response was dominated by HLA-C-restricted CMV-specific TCR beta clonotypes, which also provided the single most frequent clonotype in two of eight donors.

Sequencing was performed on PBMCs. The V and J genes are TRBV19 and TRBJ2-6; the D gene identity is not certain. This TCR came from a human donor in good health (CMV status not recorded). Some clones in this sample may be carry-over from other donors' samples. CDR3 region: CASSIAPPGANVLTF. The DNA sequence reads TGTGCCAGTAGTATCGCACCACCTGGGGCCAACGTCCTGACTTTC. The full variable domain, completed from the reference TRBV19 and TRBJ2-6 proteins outside the CDR3, reads DGGITQSPKYLFRKEGQNVTLSCEQNLNHDAMYWYRQDPGQGLRLIYYSQIVNDFQKGDIAEGYSVSREKKESFPLTVTSAQKNPTAFYLCASSIAPPGANVLTFGAGSRLTVL.